A single sample is the source of the 26 T cell receptor beta chains below, sequenced in a study of OX40 agonist ivuxolimab in advanced cancers. Only in-frame clones appear in the TCRdb table, and some are missing; sequencing was by immunoSEQ multiplex PCR. The sample includes approximately 15,000 clones, about four fifths of them seen just once. Sample: CD4+ or CD8+ T cells sorted from blood, taken in a trial of the OX40 agonist ivuxolimab. The receptors here all came from an adult with an advanced solid tumor such as melanoma, head and neck, liver or kidney cancer.

V gene TRBV5-1 combines with J gene TRBJ1-1, with D possibly being TRBD1 (6 bases). The CDR3 consists of 13 residues. CDR1 and CDR2 (germline): SGHRS, YFSETQ. V lost 1 base, J lost 4 bases, and 8 bases lay in between. The CDR3 protein is CASSLTGSTEAFF. The CDR3, as DNA: TGCGCCAGCAGCTTGACAGGGAGCACTGAAGCTTTCTTT. Full variable domain (remainder filled in from reference TRBV5-1 and TRBJ1-1): KAGVTQTPRYLIKTRGQQVTLSCSPISGHRSVSWYQQTPGQGLQFLFEYFSETQRNKGNFPGRFSGRQFSNSRSEMNVSTLELGDSALYLCASSLTGSTEAFFGQGTRLTVV.

This clone was found once. V gene TRBV15 combines with J gene TRBJ2-7, with D perhaps TRBD1 or TRBD2 (7 bases each). The V gene's germline CDR1 is LNHNV and CDR2 YYDKDF (reference sequence). Trimming left V 0 bases short and J 5 bases short, with 14 bases between. This CDR3 contains 15 residues. The CDR3 DNA follows: TGTGCCACCAGCAGAGATAGGCAGGGGGGGAACGAGCAGTACTTC. Encoded protein: CATSRDRQGGNEQYF.

This clone was picked up one time. This chain uses TRBV27 with TRBJ2-3; D is ambiguous. The V gene's germline CDR1 is MNHEY and CDR2 SMNVEV (reference sequence). Trimming pared 4 bases from V and 0 bases from J, leaving 17 bases between. This CDR3 region has 17 residues. The CDR3 protein is CASSYSPRTASTDTQYF. CDR3 in DNA: TGTGCCAGCAGTTACTCCCCGCGGACGGCCAGCACAGATACGCAGTATTTT.

The V call is TRBV7-9, the J call TRBJ2-7, with 9 bases that match TRBD1. Germline V gene sequence: CDR1 SEHNR, CDR2 FQNEAQ (reference sequence). The CDR3 extends over 15 amino acids. With V trimmed by 0 bases and J by 3 bases, 3 bases remained unmatched. CDR3 DNA: TGTGCCAGCAGCTTAGCGGGGACAGGGCACTACGAGCAGTACTTC. It codes for CASSLAGTGHYEQYF.

The chain is built from TRBV7-6 and TRBJ2-4; D gene unclear. There are 13 residues in the CDR3. V dropped 5 bases and J dropped 8 bases, with 13 bases sitting between them. Looked up from germline, CDR1 is SGHVS and CDR2 is FNYEAQ. CDR3 amino acids: CASSPRAPDIQYF. CDR3 nucleotides: TGTGCCAGCAGCCCCCGGGCCCCCGACATTCAGTACTTC. Full variable domain (outside the CDR3, taken from reference TRBV7-6 and TRBJ2-4): GAGVSQSPRYKVTKRGQDVALRCDPISGHVSLYWYRQALGQGPEFLTYFNYEAQQDKSGLPNDRFSAERPEGSISTLTIQRTEQRDSAMYRCASSPRAPDIQYFGAGTRLSVL.

The chain uses TRBV7-9 and TRBJ2-7; TRBD1 matches 7 bases. V lost 3 bases to trimming and J lost 3 bases; unmatched junction nucleotides: 11. In germline, CDR1 is SEHNR, CDR2 FQNEAQ (reference sequence). The CDR3 is 16 amino acids. The CDR3 DNA follows: TGTGCCAGCAGCTTGGGAACCGGGACAGATTACTACGAGCAGTACTTC. It yields the protein CASSLGTGTDYYEQYF.

The J gene is TRBJ2-3, the V gene TRBV6-1; D remains unclear. CDR3 size: 12 residues. V was pared by 3 bases and J by 7 bases, with 8 bases between. Germline loops: CDR1 MNHNS, CDR2 SASEGT. The CDR3 here is CASSEEENTQYF. The CDR3, as DNA: TGTGCCAGCAGTGAGGAAGAGAATACGCAGTATTTT.

This clone was observed a handful of times. The V call is TRBV7-2, the J call TRBJ2-1; 13 bases agree with TRBD2. Germline assignment: CDR1 SGHTA and CDR2 FQGNSA. The CDR3 sequence is 17 residues long. The junction had 13 bases not matched to a gene; V was cut back by 5 bases and J by 9 bases. In DNA, the CDR3 is TGTGCCAGCAGCCGACGCTTTACTAGCGGGGGGGTAACTGAGCAGTTCTTC. The encoded protein is CASSRRFTSGGVTEQFF.

The chain links TRBV6-1 to TRBJ2-3, with 10 bases matching TRBD2. This CDR3 is 15 amino acids long. The V segment lost 7 bases and the J segment 2 bases; nucleotides outside the gene matches: 6. Germline values: CDR1 MNHNS, CDR2 SASEGT. In nucleotides, the CDR3 is TGTGCCAGCACGGGTCTAGCGGGGGACACAGATACGCAGTATTTT. This encodes CASTGLAGDTDTQYF.

The sample holds a few counts of this clone. V gene TRBV9 combines with J gene TRBJ1-3; a possible D gene is TRBD1 (6 bases). V lost 0 bases and J lost 0, with 10 bases in between. The length of the CDR3 is 16 residues. Germline V gives CDR1 SGDLS, CDR2 YYNGEE. DNA of the CDR3: TGTGCCAGCAGCGTAGAGGACAGTTTCTCTGGAAACACCATATATTTT. This encodes CASSVEDSFSGNTIYF.

Only a few counts were recorded for this clone. The chain couples TRBV9 to TRBJ2-7, with no clear D. The germline V and J ends were trimmed by 0 bases and 0 bases, with 7 bases remaining between them. CDR3 length: 14 residues. Germline V CDR1 and CDR2: SGDLS, YYNGEE. The CDR3 region has the DNA TGTGCCAGCAGCGTAGAGGAGTTCTCCTACGAGCAGTACTTC. It specifies CASSVEEFSYEQYF. The whole variable domain, remainder taken from reference TRBV9 and TRBJ2-7, is DSGVTQTPKHLITATGQRVTLRCSPRSGDLSVYWYQQSLDQGLQFLIQYYNGEERAKGNILERFSAQQFPDLHSELNLSSLELGDSALYFCASSVEEFSYEQYFGPGTRLTVT.

The chain carries TRBV6-5 and TRBJ2-7; perhaps TRBD1 as D (6 bases). Per the germline V gene, CDR1 is MNHEY and CDR2 is SVGAGI. V was trimmed by 6 bases and J by 7 bases, leaving 13 bases between them. This CDR3 contains 12 residues. The CDR3 reads CASSPDSLEQYF. CDR3 DNA: TGTGCCAGCAGCCCGGACAGTCTAGAGCAGTACTTC.

V usage is TRBV27 and J usage is TRBJ2-1; weak D call: TRBD2 (5 bases). CDR1 MNHEY and CDR2 SMNVEV come from the germline V gene (reference sequence). V was clipped by 7 bases and J by 1 base, with 11 bases between them. The CDR3 sequence is 14 residues long. Written as DNA, the CDR3 is TGTGCCAGCACCCTAAGCGGTTCCTACAATGAGCAGTTCTTC. This translates into CASTLSGSYNEQFF.

This chain links TRBV4-2 with TRBJ1-1; no clear D gene. This CDR3 has 14 amino acids. Germline lookup yields CDR1 LGHNA and CDR2 YNFKEQ. V lost 4 bases and J lost 1, with 10 bases in between. Here the CDR3 DNA reads TGTGCCAGCAGCCCCCGGGCAGGGAACACTGAAGCTTTCTTT. Protein product: CASSPRAGNTEAFF.

The V call is TRBV5-4, the J call TRBJ1-4, with D possibly TRBD1 on 5 matching bases. The V and J ends lost 4 bases and 8 bases respectively, with 15 bases between them. CDR3 length equals 14 residues. The V gene's germline CDR1 is SGHNT and CDR2 YYREEE (reference sequence). The CDR3 bases are TGTGCCAGCAGCGGGGACGGTCATACAGAAAAACTGTTTTTT. It translates to CASSGDGHTEKLFF.

This clone has a single count. The rearrangement links TRBV2 to TRBJ2-7; D may be TRBD2 (6 bases). V was trimmed by 8 bases and J by 6 bases, leaving 11 bases between them. Per the germline V gene, CDR1 is SNHLY and CDR2 is FYNNEI. This CDR3 is built from 11 residues. The CDR3 region is CASLGGGEQYF. CDR3 nucleotides: TGTGCCAGCCTCGGGGGTGGCGAGCAGTACTTC.

This rearrangement joins TRBV6-1 to TRBJ1-2; TRBD1 is a possible D gene (5 bases). V lost 3 bases and J 8 bases, leaving 16 bases between the germline ends. Germline V gene sequence: CDR1 MNHNS, CDR2 SASEGT. The CDR3 consists of 14 residues. The CDR3 loop reads CASSDSIGELGYTF. The CDR3 nucleotides read TGTGCCAGCAGTGATTCTATAGGGGAGTTAGGCTACACCTTC.

The rearrangement joins TRBV13 to TRBJ2-3; TRBD2 agrees at 10 bases. The CDR3 spans 16 residues. V lost 4 bases to trimming and J lost 4 bases; unmatched junction nucleotides: 8. CDR1 is PRHDT, CDR2 FYEKMQ, per germline (reference sequence). CDR3 sequence reads: CASSSFSGRVADTQYF. CDR3 bases: TGTGCCAGCAGCTCATTCAGCGGGAGGGTTGCAGATACGCAGTATTTT.

This chain connects TRBV29-1 to TRBJ2-7, with 9 bases lining up with TRBD1. The germline gives CDR1 SQVTM, CDR2 ANQGSEA. With 7 bases clipped from V and 2 bases from J, the junction kept 12 bases outside the gene matches. CDR3 length equals 15 residues. CDR3 sequence: CSAKGQGSNPYEQYF. The DNA for the CDR3 is TGCAGCGCCAAAGGACAGGGGAGCAATCCCTACGAGCAGTACTTC.

This clone was recorded once. V and J are TRBV6-1 and TRBJ2-7, with 10 bases identical to TRBD1. The CDR3 totals 15 residues. The germline V gene encodes CDR1 MNHNS and CDR2 SASEGT. V lost 1 base and J lost 4; bases outside the gene matches: 4. CDR3 protein: CASSEGTGGIYEQYF. CDR3 in DNA: TGTGCCAGCAGTGAAGGGACAGGGGGTATTTACGAGCAGTACTTC.

The chain couples TRBV6-1 to TRBJ2-2; D is ambiguous. Between the trimmed V and J ends, which lost 3 bases and 7 bases, there was a span of 9 bases. Germline loops: CDR1 MNHNS, CDR2 SASEGT. The CDR3 consists of 13 residues. The CDR3 sequence: CASSDHVNGELFF. CDR3 nucleotides: TGTGCCAGCAGTGACCATGTCAACGGGGAGCTGTTTTTT.

As for this clone: Relative to the germline gene, one junction end is altered; a read error may explain this. This chain joins TRBV7-7 and TRBJ2-5; D may be TRBD2 (5 bases). This CDR3 region has 14 residues. Germline CDR1 reads SSHAT; CDR2 reads FNYEAQ (reference sequence). The CDR3 sequence: CASSPSPGQETQYF. The CDR3 nucleotides read TGTGCTAGCAGCCCTAGCCCGGGCCAAGAGACCCAGTACTTC.

V and J are TRBV9 and TRBJ2-6, with D possibly being TRBD2 (5 bases). Per germline, CDR1 SGDLS and CDR2 YYNGEE. There are 18 residues in the CDR3. Trimming pared 0 bases from V and 4 bases from J, leaving 17 bases between. For the CDR3, the DNA is TGTGCCAGCAGCGTAGACCCGGGAAATCTCGTCGGGGCCAACGTCCTGACTTTC. Translated, it gives CASSVDPGNLVGANVLTF.

The chain uses TRBV6-1 and TRBJ2-1, with 8 bases fitting TRBD2. V lost 8 bases to trimming and J lost 7 bases; unmatched junction nucleotides: 7. CDR1 is MNHNS, CDR2 SASEGT, per germline. The CDR3 sequence is 13 residues long. CDR3 amino acids: CASEGLGGNEQFF. The CDR3 DNA follows: TGTGCCAGCGAGGGACTAGGAGGTAATGAGCAGTTCTTC.

Only a few counts were recorded for this clone. This rearrangement joins TRBV6-1 to TRBJ1-2; 7 bases align to TRBD1. This CDR3 spans 15 amino acids. V lost 5 bases to trimming and J lost 4 bases; unmatched junction nucleotides: 10. CDR1 and CDR2 (germline): MNHNS, SASEGT. The CDR3 here is CASSSQGGGGYGYTF. As DNA, the CDR3 is TGTGCCAGCAGTTCCCAGGGGGGCGGTGGCTATGGCTACACCTTC.

The DNA of the CDR3 is TGCAGCGTTGTATGGGGGTCCGAGACCCAGTACTTC. It encodes CSVVWGSETQYF. This chain connects TRBV29-1 to TRBJ2-5; tentatively, D is TRBD1 or TRBD2 (5 bases each). Per germline, CDR1 SQVTM and CDR2 ANQGSEA. There are 12 residues in the CDR3. V was cut by 4 bases and J by 5 bases, with 11 bases left in between.